A single sample is the source of the 13 T cell receptor beta chains below, sequenced in a study of T cell repertoires in cytomegalovirus infection. TCRdb reprocessed the reads via MiXCR and lists one record per CDR3 protein. The sample carries some 590,000 distinct CDR3 sequences, about 39% recorded once. The antigens for these receptors are not known. The source material was cultured PBMCs, sampled from culture after CMV antigen stimulation. These receptors were taken from a human donor in good health (CMV status not recorded). Some clones in this sample may be carry-over from other donors' samples.

A few counts support this clonotype. The rearrangement uses TRBV7-2 and TRBJ1-5; D ambiguous. Germline values: CDR1 SGHTA, CDR2 FQGNSA. The CDR3 has 13 amino acids. With 5 bases removed from V and 9 bases from J, the gap between germline ends came to 14 bases. The CDR3: CASSTPPEAPQHF. DNA of the CDR3: TGTGCCAGCAGCACCCCCCCTGAGGCGCCCCAGCATTTT. Full variable domain (outside the CDR3, taken from reference TRBV7-2 and TRBJ1-5): GAGVSQSPSNKVTEKGKDVELRCDPISGHTALYWYRQSLGQGLEFLIYFQGNSAPDKSGLPSDRFSAERTGGSVSTLTIQRTQQEDSAVYLCASSTPPEAPQHFGDGTRLSIL.

The V gene is TRBV7-2, the J gene TRBJ1-1; 7 nucleotides match TRBD1. This CDR3 is built from 16 residues. Trimming cost V 0 bases and J 4 bases; bases outside gene matches: 8. The germline V gene has CDR1 SGHTA and CDR2 FQGNSA. This CDR3 is CASSLALGGLGTEAFF. CDR3 sequence (DNA): TGTGCCAGCAGCTTAGCGTTAGGGGGCCTAGGCACTGAAGCTTTCTTT.

This chain uses TRBV12-3 or TRBV12-4 with TRBJ2-7; maybe TRBD2 (6 bases). The ends were cut back, 4 bases at V and 7 bases at J, with 11 bases in the middle. This CDR3 spans 12 amino acids. CDR3 nucleotide sequence: TGTGCCAGCAGTTCGGCGGGGTTAGAGCAGTACTTC. Amino acids: CASSSAGLEQYF.

The chain couples TRBV12-3 or TRBV12-4 to TRBJ2-2; 11 nucleotides line up with TRBD2. This CDR3 contains 18 residues. Trimming removed 2 bases from V and 1 base from J; junction bases left unmatched: 6. The CDR3 bases are TGTGCCAGCAGTTTAACTAGCGGGAGTGGGTGGAACACCGGGGAGCTGTTTTTT. It codes for CASSLTSGSGWNTGELFF.

This rearrangement joins TRBV4-1 to TRBJ2-2; no reliable D call. CDR1 and CDR2 from the germline V gene are MGHRA and YSYEKL. The CDR3 is 15 amino acids. The V end was cut by 3 bases, the J end by 3 bases, with 11 bases between. DNA of the CDR3: TGCGCCAGCAGCCAGCAGTATACGGACACCGGGGAGCTGTTTTTT. Protein sequence: CASSQQYTDTGELFF.

This chain joins TRBV19 and TRBJ2-3; TRBD2 might be the D (6 bases). Trimming took off 3 bases at V and 5 bases at J, with 9 bases between the two ends. Germline CDR1 and CDR2: LNHDA and SQIVND (reference sequence). The CDR3 is 13 amino acids. In nucleotides, the CDR3 is TGTGCCAGTAGTATGGAGGGCAAAGATACGCAGTATTTT. As protein: CASSMEGKDTQYF.

This clonotype appeared a few times. CDR3 coding DNA: TGCAGTGCTAGAGATGCCGCGGCGGGAAACACTGAAGCTTTCTTT. Amino acids: CSARDAAAGNTEAFF. The rearrangement links TRBV20-1 to TRBJ1-1; D gene ambiguous. The V gene lost 0 bases and the J gene lost 2 bases, with 13 bases spanning the gap. Germline V gene data show CDR1 as DFQATT and CDR2 as SNEGSKA (reference sequence). The CDR3 covers 15 residues.

This clonotype was observed a few times. CDR3 sequence (DNA): TGCGCCAGCAGCCAAGCCCCCCCCGGCGTGGGCTCCTACAATGAGCAGTTCTTC. This encodes CASSQAPPGVGSYNEQFF. The V gene is TRBV4-3, the J gene TRBJ2-1; unclear D gene. The CDR3 runs 18 residues. The germline CDR1 and CDR2 sequences are LGHNA and YSLEER. V shed 1 base and J shed 0 bases, with 16 bases lying between them.

There are a few counts of this clonotype. The V gene is TRBV15, the J gene TRBJ1-5; D is perhaps TRBD1 (6 bases). Trimming stripped 4 bases from V and 6 bases from J, with 19 bases between. The CDR3 totals 16 residues. Per the germline V gene, CDR1 is LNHNV and CDR2 is YYDKDF (reference sequence). CDR3 loop: CATSTVTQGWVQPQHF. The CDR3 nucleotides are TGTGCCACCAGCACGGTCACACAGGGCTGGGTTCAGCCCCAGCATTTT.

Regarding this clonotype: An end of the junction differs from the germline gene, which may be a read error. The chain uses TRBV4-1 and TRBJ1-1, with 10 positions matching TRBD1. The CDR3 is made up of 15 amino acids. CDR1 and CDR2 (germline): MGHRA, YSYEKL. The CDR3 here is CASSQARTGGTEAFF. CDR3 in DNA: TGTGCCAGCAGCCAAGCCCGGACAGGGGGCACTGAAGCTTTCTTT.

This clonotype was seen only a few times. The CDR3 DNA reads TGCGCCAGCAGCTGGGGACAGGGGGCGTCCGGGGAGCTGTTTTTT. Encoded protein: CASSWGQGASGELFF. This rearrangement joins TRBV5-1 to TRBJ2-2, with 12 bases that match TRBD1. CDR1 and CDR2 from the germline V gene are SGHRS and YFSETQ. The trim removed 3 bases at V and 6 bases at J, leaving 3 bases unmatched. The CDR3 consists of 15 residues.

This clonotype appeared a few times. The chain employs TRBV28 and TRBJ2-5; 8 positions match TRBD2. The CDR3 covers 13 residues. V shed 5 bases and J 4 bases; nucleotides not matched to a gene: 3. Germline values: CDR1 MDHEN, CDR2 SYDVKM. This CDR3 reads CASSPGTRETQYF. The DNA of the CDR3 is TGTGCCAGCAGTCCCGGGACTAGAGAGACCCAGTACTTC.

The chain joins TRBV27 to TRBJ2-7, with 8 bases fitting TRBD2. This CDR3 is 13 amino acids long. Trimming at V came to 4 bases and at J to 2 bases, leaving 1 base not matched to a gene. Germline lookup yields CDR1 MNHEY and CDR2 SMNVEV (reference sequence). In DNA form, the CDR3 reads TGTGCCAGCAGTTGGGGACTAGCCTACGAGCAGTACTTC. Residues: CASSWGLAYEQYF.